Listed below are T cell receptor beta chains from one sample, sequenced in a study of shared clonotypes between healthy human individuals. Assay used: immunoSEQ multiplex PCR; TCRdb lists only in-frame clones, some missing. The sample contains some 2.4 million clones, more than 85% of which appear only once. What was sequenced was naive CD4+ T cells from PBMCs. The receptors shown here come from a man younger than 35 in good health. Some clones in this sample may be carry-over from other donors' samples. Both conserved end residues are part of each CDR3. D genes are given only for firm matches. The size of a clone is reported for some rows only, either as once, few or many, or as a class for expanded clones.

J,size,D,V,CDR3,DNA
TRBJ2-7,NA,TRBD2,TRBV19,CASSMRGGHEQYF,TGTGCCAGTAGTATGCGGGGGGGGCACGAGCAGTACTTC
TRBJ2-2,NA,TRBD1,TRBV30,CAWSDLGTGAAGELFF,TGTGCCTGGAGTGACCTTGGAACAGGGGCGGCCGGGGAGCTGTTTTTT
TRBJ2-5,NA,TRBD1,TRBV27,CASSTYGQGARETQYF,TGTGCCAGCAGCACTTATGGACAGGGGGCGAGGGAGACCCAGTACTTC
TRBJ2-5,NA,NA,TRBV20-1,CSAMRETQYF,TGCAGTGCTATGCGGGAGACCCAGTACTTC
TRBJ1-5,few,NA,TRBV7-2,CASSLVGEGQPQHF,TGTGCCAGCAGCTTAGTAGGGGAGGGTCAGCCCCAGCATTTT
TRBJ1-5,NA,NA,TRBV27,CASSPRSRGPAGSNQPQHF,TGTGCCAGCAGTCCGCGGAGTAGGGGACCGGCCGGGAGCAATCAGCCCCAGCATTTT
TRBJ2-2,once,NA,TRBV28,CASSLSTSNTGELFF,TGTGCCAGCAGTTTGAGTACCTCGAACACCGGGGAGCTGTTTTTT
TRBJ2-2,NA,NA,TRBV5-1,CASSLEWDRVTGELFF,TGCGCCAGCAGCTTGGAGTGGGATCGGGTCACCGGGGAGCTGTTTTTT
TRBJ2-7,NA,TRBD1,TRBV28,CASNRDRGGEQYF,TGTGCCAGCAACCGGGACAGGGGTGGCGAGCAGTACTTC
TRBJ1-5,NA,NA,TRBV4-2,CASSQGPGGAHQPQHF,TGTGCCAGCAGCCAAGGTCCAGGAGGGGCTCATCAGCCCCAGCATTTT
TRBJ1-2,NA,NA,TRBV7-2,CASSLNYGYTF,TGTGCCAGCAGCCTTAACTATGGCTACACCTTC
TRBJ1-5,NA,NA,TRBV2,CASMTRREGNQPQHF,TGTGCCAGCATGACCAGGCGGGAGGGCAATCAGCCCCAGCATTTT
TRBJ1-2,NA,NA,TRBV9,CASSVGQGSYTF,TGTGCCAGCAGCGTAGGGCAGGGTTCCTACACCTTC
TRBJ2-3,NA,TRBD2,TRBV5-1,CASSFAGVSDTQYF,TGCGCCAGCAGCTTTGCGGGAGTATCAGATACGCAGTATTTT
TRBJ2-7,once,TRBD1,TRBV13,CASSSFQQGPYEQYF,TGTGCCAGCAGCTCCTTTCAACAGGGGCCTTACGAGCAGTACTTC
TRBJ1-1,NA,NA,TRBV9,CASSEGPRYTEAFF,TGTGCCAGCAGCGAGGGCCCCAGGTACACTGAAGCTTTCTTT
TRBJ2-2,NA,TRBD2,TRBV28,CASGRGGLAGDSNTGELFF,TGTGCCAGCGGAAGGGGTGGACTAGCGGGGGACTCGAACACCGGGGAGCTGTTTTTT
TRBJ2-7,NA,TRBD1,TRBV7-9,CASSLVGTGGYEQYF,TGTGCCAGCAGCTTAGTGGGGACAGGGGGCTACGAGCAGTACTTC
TRBJ1-4,NA,NA,TRBV7-8,CASSLGQGKLFF,TGTGCCAGCAGCTTAGGGCAAGGAAAACTGTTTTTT
TRBJ2-1,NA,TRBD2,TRBV5-4,CASSPRTSDFQKEFF,TGTGCCAGCAGCCCCCGGACTAGCGATTTTCAGAAGGAGTTCTTC
TRBJ1-1,NA,NA,TRBV27,CASSTQGWGNTEAFF,TGTGCCAGCAGTACCCAGGGGTGGGGGAACACTGAAGCTTTCTTT
TRBJ2-2,NA,TRBD1,TRBV5-6,CASSLLRDRALRNTGELFF,TGTGCCAGCAGCCTCCTCCGGGACAGGGCCTTGCGAAACACCGGGGAGCTGTTTTTT
TRBJ2-7,NA,TRBD1,TRBV9,CASSFRDRPYFGSYEQYF,TGTGCCAGCAGCTTCAGGGACAGGCCTTATTTCGGCTCCTACGAGCAGTACTTC
TRBJ1-2,NA,TRBD1,TRBV7-2,CASSWDRKGGYTF,TGTGCCAGCAGCTGGGACAGGAAGGGTGGCTACACCTTC
TRBJ1-2,few,NA,TRBV6-1,CARGGDGYTF,TGTGCCAGGGGAGGGGATGGCTACACCTTC
TRBJ2-5,NA,TRBD2,TRBV7-2,CASSLVQREAPSETQYF,TGTGCCAGCAGCTTAGTACAGCGGGAGGCTCCCTCGGAGACCCAGTACTTC
TRBJ2-7,NA,TRBD1,TRBV6-1,CASRGGDRVYEQYF,TGTGCCAGCAGAGGAGGGGACAGGGTCTACGAGCAGTACTTC
TRBJ1-1,NA,NA,TRBV28,CASSLQVPPDGWNTEAFF,TGTGCCAGCAGTTTACAAGTCCCCCCGGACGGTTGGAACACTGAAGCTTTCTTT
TRBJ2-1,NA,NA,TRBV5-1,CASSLVTPDNEQFF,TGCGCCAGCAGCTTGGTTACACCAGACAATGAGCAGTTCTTC
TRBJ2-1,NA,NA,TRBV29-1,CSVERAGGEQFF,TGCAGCGTGGAAAGAGCGGGTGGGGAGCAGTTCTTC
TRBJ1-4,NA,NA,TRBV4-1,CASSQVVGGREKLFF,TGCGCCAGCAGCCAAGTCGTCGGGGGACGGGAAAAACTGTTTTTT
TRBJ1-3,NA,NA,TRBV9,CASSSTKTGTGNTIYF,TGTGCCAGCAGCTCTACGAAGACAGGAACTGGAAACACCATATATTTT
TRBJ2-2,NA,TRBD1,TRBV5-1,CASSLKGAVGTGELFF,TGCGCCAGCAGCTTGAAGGGGGCGGTAGGCACCGGGGAGCTGTTTTTT
TRBJ2-3,NA,NA,TRBV5-4,CASSLEPVAVDTQYF,TGTGCCAGCAGCTTGGAGCCCGTGGCAGTTGATACGCAGTATTTT
TRBJ1-6,NA,NA,TRBV28,CASSLAGVGNSPLHF,TGTGCCAGCAGTTTGGCAGGGGTAGGGAACTCACCCCTCCACTTT
TRBJ1-5,NA,NA,TRBV28,CASSLATFLGNQPQHF,TGTGCCAGCAGTTTAGCGACCTTTCTTGGGAATCAGCCCCAGCATTTT
TRBJ2-5,NA,NA,TRBV7-6,CASSLAKGGRADGTQYF,TGTGCCAGCAGCTTAGCGAAAGGAGGACGGGCGGATGGGACCCAGTACTTC
TRBJ2-7,NA,NA,TRBV5-4,CASRSGSLSGEQYF,TGTGCCAGCAGGAGTGGGTCTCTTTCGGGCGAGCAGTACTTC
TRBJ2-7,NA,NA,TRBV7-3,CASSLGGPSYEQYF,TGTGCCAGCAGCCTAGGGGGGCCCTCCTACGAGCAGTACTTC
TRBJ2-2,NA,NA,TRBV6-6,CASSRSGELFF,TGTGCCAGCAGTCGGTCCGGGGAGCTGTTTTTT
TRBJ1-4,NA,NA,TRBV9,CASSPRTATLNEKLFF,TGTGCCAGCAGCCCGAGGACAGCCACCCTGAATGAAAAACTGTTTTTT
TRBJ1-4,NA,NA,TRBV4-2,CASSQDDRLREGEKLFF,TGTGCCAGCAGCCAAGATGACCGACTCAGAGAGGGTGAAAAACTGTTTTTT
TRBJ2-3,once,NA,TRBV7-8,CASSSTMTQYF,TGTGCCAGCAGTTCGACTATGACGCAGTATTTT
TRBJ1-1,once,TRBD1,TRBV2,CASSATGASRNSEAFF,TGTGCCAGCAGCGCCACAGGGGCGAGCAGAAACTCTGAAGCTTTCTTT